This T cell receptor (beta chain) was profiled in a study of blood T cell repertoires in COVID-19. Overall study context: Material from acute and convalescent COVID-19 was sourced from the United States, Italy and Spain. The analysed material was cDNA or gDNA that came from T cells, B-cell-depleted T cells, or PBMCs.

This CDR3 is 15 amino acids long. Trimming at V came to 3 bases and at J to 3 bases, leaving 7 bases not matched to a gene. Germline CDR1 SGHNT, CDR2 YYREEE (reference sequence). In its sample, this clone ranks as large. In the source study's methods: Nucleated cell counts were estimated from reference gene primer amplification. Clones were read by immunoSEQ multiplex PCR, and TCRdb kept only the in-frame ones, dropping some. Clonal size and the V and J genes are those of that table, whereas D and trimming came from the DNA. The table records around 86,000 clones, approximately 86% of them present only once.

The gene calls are TRBV5-4 and TRBJ2-5; TRBD2 matches 8 bases. The TCR sequence derives from a human donor in a cohort sampled during active COVID-19. Input material: peripheral blood. The DNA of the CDR3 is TGTGCCAGCAGCTATCTGGGGCGGGAGGAAGAGACCCAGTACTTC. This sequence encodes CASSYLGREEETQYF.